This TCR beta chain was documented in a study of blood T cell repertoires in COVID-19. Enrollment of patients from Seattle took place during active infection, with longitudinal follow-up. Original data processing: Cell counts per sample came from amplifying reference gene primers. The assay was immunoSEQ multiplex PCR, and TCRdb's table has in-frame clones only and misses some. The V and J calls and the clone size are those of that table, but D and trimming were determined from the DNA. The table lists roughly 160,000 clones, more than 75% of them singletons. This receptor was identified in a woman in her 70s with COVID-19, enrolled during active disease. The source material was peripheral blood.

CDR3 amino acids: CASGPGDRSQPQHF. As DNA, the CDR3 is TGTGCCAGCGGACCAGGGGATCGGAGTCAGCCCCAGCATTTT. The rearrangement joins TRBV28 to TRBJ1-5; possible D gene TRBD1, 6 bases. Germline V gene lookup returns CDR1 MDHEN and CDR2 SYDVKM. The CDR3 sequence is 14 residues long. Deletions cut 8 bases from V and 6 bases from J, with 17 bases between.